This T cell receptor beta chain was captured in a study of OX40 agonist ivuxolimab in advanced cancers. Background on the study: Cohort: about 82% men, mean age 60, aged about 20 to 85.

Repertoires were generated with immunoSEQ multiplex PCR, while TCRdb's copy carries only in-frame clones and drops some. The table shows about 89,000 clones, with approximately 90% occurring only once. Comments on this clone: Its specificity is not known. Its ends do not fully match the called genes, so a read error is possible.

CDR3 length equals 12 residues. Germline V gives CDR1 LNHDA, CDR2 SQIVND (reference sequence). Findings and limits, study-wide: Fewer expanded clones were found on average in CD4+ than in CD8+ T cells. Also showing low normalized T-cell clonal expansion were some of the nonresponders.

The source material was CD4+ or CD8+ T cells sorted from blood, sampled in a trial of the OX40 agonist ivuxolimab. The clonotype was recovered from an adult with an advanced solid tumor such as melanoma, head and neck, liver or kidney cancer. V gene TRBV19 combines with J gene TRBJ2-1; D is perhaps TRBD2 (5 bases). The CDR3 protein is CASSGMWGEAVF. CDR3 nucleotides: TGTGCCAGTAGTGGGATGTGGGGAGAGGCTGTCTTC. Full variable domain (missing parts from reference TRBV19 and TRBJ2-1): DGGITQSPKYLFRKEGQNVTLSCEQNLNHDAMYWYRQDPGQGLRLIYYSQIVNDFQKGDIAEGYSVSREKKESFPLTVTSAQKNPTAFYLCASSGMWGEAVFGPGTRLTVL.